This T cell receptor beta chain was sequenced in a study of breast tumors, draining lymph nodes, adjacent tissues (dated by TCRdb to 2016 to 2017). General notes on the study: The study compared TCR beta repertoires across tumor, adjacent nontumor tissue and axillary lymph nodes from breast cancer patients. In human breast cancer, the study set out to assess how tumor, surrounding tissue and draining lymph node repertoires relate to one another and whether T cells might be exchanged between them.

Counted from cysteine to phenylalanine, this CDR3 has 14 amino acids. Only the CDR3 DNA stays, 42 bases, in frame from base 1. V sheds 6 bases and J sheds 6 bases, leaving 14 bases between their ends. The germline V gene (reference sequence) supplies CDR1 SEHNR and CDR2 FQNEAQ. Sequencer: Illumina HiSeq 2000. TCR beta chain libraries were generated by multiplex PCR amplification. The amplified TCR beta chain products were analyzed by high-throughput sequencing. TCRdb reworked the public reads: Q25 trimming with fastp, MiXCR clone assembly, productive beta chains retained. Every distinct CDR3 protein forms one entry, paired with its most common genes and DNA. This sample comprises roughly 70,000 distinct CDR3 sequences, around two fifths of them detected only once. The ten largest make up about 8% of the sample. The paper's findings and limits, for the study overall: Tumor and nontumor tissue repertoires were significantly more similar in luminal-like than in basal-like breast cancer. Rather than being directly demonstrated, the conclusion that tumor T cells originate in lymph nodes was presented as consistent with a hypothesis. The data were judged consistent with most tumor T cells deriving from the lymph node and then expanding within tumor tissue. Tumors showed preferential V and J gene usage, and their T-cell repertoire diversity fell below that of lymph nodes yet above that of nontumor tissue.

In the case of this clonotype: Which antigen it targets is not known. No qualities accompany the bases; no much larger clone lies one base away.

The sample comprised breast tumor tissue. The receptor comes from a female donor with breast cancer. Some clones in this sample may be carry-over from other donors' samples. The chain uses TRBV7-9 and TRBJ2-2; the D gene is unclear. The CDR3 protein: CASRLHGGAGELFF. DNA sequence: TGTGCCAGCAGGCTACATGGCGGAGCCGGGGAGCTGTTTTTT.